The rows below give T cell receptor beta chains drawn from one sample of a study of blood T cell repertoires in COVID-19. TCRdb keeps only in-frame clones here, not all; method: immunoSEQ multiplex PCR. The table records around 100,000 clones, about 90% of them present only once. The sample was peripheral blood. Receptors originate from a human donor in a cohort sampled during active COVID-19. Both conserved end residues are part of each CDR3. The order of the fields is V gene, J gene, D gene, CDR3 protein. A D gene is named only where the DNA matches it firmly.

TRBV19	TRBJ1-5	TRBD1	CASTTGQGYQPQHF
TRBV29-1	TRBJ2-1	TRBD2	CSVEGSSGRILNEQFF
TRBV6-5	TRBJ2-1	TRBD2	CASSYEAGGPNKQFF
TRBV5-7	TRBJ1-1	TRBD1	CASGLQGITEAFF
TRBV11-1	TRBJ2-3	TRBD2	CASSRAGGSTDTQYF
TRBV19	TRBJ1-6	NA	CASSIDHRDSPLHF
TRBV6-5	TRBJ1-1	NA	CASSPAWQGTEAFF
TRBV2	TRBJ1-1	NA	CASSVSKMNTEAFF
TRBV5-4	TRBJ1-6	TRBD1	CASSLDRVGNSPLHF
TRBV15	TRBJ2-3	NA	CATSTLGGPADTQYF
TRBV6-1	TRBJ2-7	TRBD2	CASSEAFRSGSRYEQYF
TRBV9	TRBJ2-1	TRBD2	CASSIRTSGTYNEQFF
TRBV7-2	TRBJ2-4	NA	CASSPLGSAKNIQYF
TRBV19	TRBJ1-5	TRBD1	CASSSGGIDQPQHF
TRBV3-1/TRBV3-2	TRBJ1-2	TRBD1	CASSRGQGFGYTF
TRBV19	TRBJ2-1	TRBD1	CASSKARGPDEQFF
TRBV9	TRBJ2-1	NA	CASSVGGELNEQFF
TRBV28	TRBJ2-7	TRBD1	CASSLSTGGDEQYF
TRBV5-4	TRBJ1-3	TRBD1	CASSSSPGQGGNTIYF
TRBV27	TRBJ2-7	NA	CASSLSRGYEQYF
TRBV28	TRBJ2-7	TRBD2	CASRSGGLAGAPHSFYEQYF
TRBV24-1	TRBJ1-3	NA	CATSDLITTGSVSGNTIYF
TRBV29-1	TRBJ2-1	TRBD2	CSVDPLAGVDNEQFF
TRBV6-5	TRBJ2-2	NA	CASQGRRGELFF
TRBV3-1/TRBV3-2	TRBJ2-5	TRBD2	CASSQVTSGGQETQYF
TRBV5-6	TRBJ2-7	TRBD1	CASSLGDSVPPYF
TRBV15	TRBJ2-7	TRBD1	CATSYDRGSHDEQYF
TRBV5-5	TRBJ2-2	NA	CASSLDSNLANTGELFF
TRBV11-1	TRBJ2-7	TRBD1	CASSLTGKESLEQYF
TRBV7-6	TRBJ2-3	TRBD2	CASSLVLAGASTDTQYF
TRBV7-3	TRBJ2-1	NA	CASSLGLGANEQFF
TRBV4-1	TRBJ2-5	NA	CASSQGVYQETQYF
TRBV4-1	TRBJ2-3	TRBD2	CASSQYSGSSSTDTQYF
TRBV5-5	TRBJ1-5	NA	CASSSAGTSNQPQHF
TRBV27	TRBJ1-4	TRBD1	CASSPIDRVVEKLFF
TRBV2	TRBJ1-5	TRBD1	CASRTGLSNQPQHF
TRBV2	TRBJ2-7	NA	CASSENSQSYEQYF
TRBV28	TRBJ1-5	TRBD1	CAIKGTENQPQHF
TRBV6-2/TRBV6-3	TRBJ1-5	NA	CASSYSYAWLQGLVSNQPQHF
TRBV6-5	TRBJ1-6	NA	CASRIGLVKSSPLHF
TRBV14	TRBJ2-3	TRBD2	CASSQGGLALYF
TRBV19	TRBJ2-1	TRBD2	CASSMGLAGTYNEQFF
TRBV19	TRBJ2-5	TRBD2	CASSKLAGGHETQYF
TRBV6-5	TRBJ1-6	NA	CASSYVRQASSPLHF
TRBV27	TRBJ2-5	NA	CASLARKGTQYF
TRBV2	TRBJ2-7	TRBD2	CAGGTSPTGEQYF
TRBV5-1	TRBJ2-3	NA	CASTQATYLDNTQYF
TRBV7-2	TRBJ2-2	TRBD2	CASSKGLAGEGAGELFF
TRBV3-1/TRBV3-2	TRBJ1-1	NA	CASSHPGRAAEAFF
TRBV7-2	TRBJ1-2	NA	CASSLDQGRGYGYTF
TRBV30	TRBJ2-5	TRBD2	CAWSTAGGRRETQYF
TRBV10-3	TRBJ2-2	TRBD2	CAIRRERDDTGELFF
TRBV27	TRBJ2-7	TRBD2	CASSPSSGESSYEQYF